The TCR beta chain described here comes from a study of T cells in localized non-small cell lung cancer. The V gene's germline CDR1 is SGHRS and CDR2 YFSETQ. The CDR3 extends over 17 amino acids. V shed 1 base and J 6 bases; nucleotides not matched to a gene: 12. Comments on this clone: Its antigen is not known.

Profiled with immunoSEQ multiplex PCR; TCRdb holds only in-frame clones, not every one. The sample records 1,500 to 2,000 clones, roughly 19% being singletons. Study conclusions and caveats: Higher blood T cell density went with longer overall survival. When the top 100 tumor clones were examined, a median approximately 57 of them also appeared in the adjacent lung, which was paired and uninvolved.

The chain couples TRBV5-1 to TRBJ2-2, with 7 bases identical to TRBD1. The TCR was taken from a male donor at least 60 years old with stage III squamous cell lung carcinoma. The input for sequencing was normal lung tissue next to the tumor, taken before any cancer treatment. The CDR3 protein is CASSLSFSTGMAGELFF. As DNA, the CDR3 is TGCGCCAGCAGCTTGTCTTTCTCGACAGGGATGGCCGGGGAGCTGTTTTTT.